This TCR beta chain is from a study of cytomegalovirus exposure and HLA in healthy donors listed by TCRdb under 2017. At the level of the whole study: An earlier analysis of approximately 640 of the donors reported approximately 270 Gb of sequence data and some 100 million unique TCR beta sequences from about 179 million T cells. Roughly 300 gigabases of sequencing data and approximately 92 million unique TCR sequences made up an early release that covered nearly 650 HLA-typed donors. Of the roughly 400 genotyped donors, less than 90% were placed in the genetic ancestry cluster associated with self-reported Caucasian donors. The aim of the study was to test whether cataloging public T cell receptors could identify signatures of past pathogen exposure. The study used immunosequencing to profile the T cell repertoires of approximately 690 subjects and linked those repertoires to cytomegalovirus serostatus. In addition to the first cohort of approximately 670 subjects, a separate validation cohort of approximately 130 different subjects was used. To predict cytomegalovirus infection status, the study brought together high-throughput TCR immunosequencing, statistical association of individual TCRs with disease status, and machine learning. A later analysis re-analyzed previously published TCR beta repertoires from about 600 donors and added high-resolution HLA genotyping to study TCR occurrence patterns. The later analysis used no new phenotypic data to find candidate immune exposures, relying instead on TCR beta sequences and their occurrence across donors. To decide whether each TCR beta V gene segment behaved as functional or pseudogenic, an earlier analysis of approximately 620 of the donors relied on high-throughput TCR beta sequencing. Alongside the repertoire data, information on donor age, sex, ethnicity and CMV serostatus was compiled. Genome-wide SNP genotypes for about 55% of the roughly 670 donors were used in a later genetic analysis, which treated that subset as a discovery cohort. All discovery cohort repertoires had been generated using a single sequencing platform. Both class I and class II loci were covered by HLA typing, at four-digit resolution. Typing coverage varied by locus: roughly 620-630 donors for A, B, C, DRB1 and DQB1; some 520 for DQA1; approximately 570 for DPA1; approximately 450 for DPB1. Because of strong linkage in the cohort, a few DR-DQ haplotypes were treated as single units for association and clustering. On average, 235,054 unique TCR beta nucleotide sequences were sequenced per donor among a few hundred genotyped donors of the cohort, with 15% to 20% of those sequences being non-productive. The investigation overall reported the following: Because HLA typing was unavailable for some donors at each locus, only the typed subset was used in association tests. A further reported finding was that TCR beta sequences accurately predicted the HLA-A and HLA-B alleles for most subjects in the first cohort. According to a later analysis, most CMV-associated TCR beta chains appeared to be HLA-restricted, and the HLA associations seemed to be driven largely by CMV exposure. Roughly uniform sequencing depth across donors was assumed in presence/absence analyses, although this assumption may not hold. Some IMGT-functional V segments, including TRBV6-2 and TRBV6-3, could not be distinguished by the 87-base-pair reads and were therefore excluded. Because counts were too low, around 17 rarely observed V segments, including chromosome 9 orphons, were left out of the earlier analysis of 587 of the donors. Only TCR beta chains were sequenced in this cohort, and the absence of alpha or paired-chain data limited detectable features. In a later analysis, HLA-associated TCR beta chains were found to be more clonally expanded and to have lower generation probabilities than equally common non-associated chains. A cluster of highly shared sequence variants was judged likely to represent a technical artifact of the sequencing pipeline. An association between a missense DCLRE1C variant and V-gene and J-gene trimming of TCR beta chains was found in a later genetic analysis and replicated in an independent cohort. In an earlier analysis of 587 of the donors, most TCR beta V segments appeared in productive rearrangements about 87% or about 30% of the time, broadly matching IMGT annotations. According to a later genetic analysis, donors in an Asian-associated ancestry cluster had fewer N-insertions in productive TCRs than the approximately 650-donor mean. For the cohort, immune exposure information was limited to CMV serostatus. Linkage disequilibrium might explain the correlated functional status among segregating V segments, but an unknown experimental factor could not be ruled out. Assigning TCR associations to individual alleles was difficult when HLA alleles, especially DR and DQ, strongly co-occurred. The study listed 150 to 200 TCR beta chains as associated with cytomegalovirus. Most TCR sequences were seen in very few donors, while some public TCRs were found in many individuals. According to the authors, the approach could potentially be generalized to other disease states and immunological phenotypes. The classifier was reported to diagnose cytomegalovirus status with high specificity and sensitivity in both the original cohort and the validation cohort. A later analysis found that TCR association rates varied across HLA loci, with DRB1 alleles showing the most associated TCRs and HLA-C alleles the fewest. At a false discovery rate of 0.05, a later analysis linked about 17,000 TCR beta sequences to specific HLA alleles. In a later analysis, several top co-occurrence clusters were reported to appear linked to parvovirus B19, influenza, CMV and Epstein-Barr virus. A few of the identified cytomegalovirus-associated TCR beta chains were confirmed in vitro to be specific for cytomegalovirus antigens.

Preparation of the library involved the immunoSEQ multiplex PCR assay. For the multiplex PCR, a mixture combining 60 forward primers for TCR Vbeta segments and 13 reverse primers for TCR Jbeta segments was used. A multiplex PCR assay on genomic DNA amplified the CDR3 region of rearranged TCR beta genes. On the Illumina HiSeq System, the amplified TCR beta libraries were sequenced as 87-base-pair reads. From the authors' description of their analysis: Across the roughly 670 repertoires, a later analysis counted some 81 million unique TCR beta chains, roughly 11 million of which were shared by at least two donors. A nearest-neighbor algorithm error-corrected the raw reads and collapsed the reads into unique sequences, merging closely related sequences to remove PCR and sequencing errors. V, D and J gene segments were assigned by aligning CDR3 sequences to IMGT reference sequences. For a sequence to be retained, at least a six-nucleotide match to both a V gene segment and a J gene segment was required. Rearrangements were classified as productive when the CDR3 lacked stop codons and remained in frame with V and J, and all other rearrangements were classified as non-productive. Following IMGT convention, CDR3 was defined as the stretch from the second conserved V-encoded cysteine up to the conserved J-encoded phenylalanine. Sequences without an unambiguous match to a single V gene segment were excluded from the earlier analysis of about 630 of the donors. In an earlier analysis of 587 of the donors, a V segment was called functional when productive rearrangements were above 56.7%, and segregating when the standard deviation between donors exceeded 5%. A statistical classification framework was built to diagnose cytomegalovirus status from the catalog of TCR beta chain sequences. In a later analysis, TCR nucleotide sequences were compared against IMGT/GENE-DB human TR gene sequences so that V and J genes could be assigned. The TCRdist pipeline was used in a later analysis to assign CDR3 sequences and most-parsimonious VDJ recombination scenarios. In a later analysis, each TCR beta chain was defined by its CDR3 amino acid sequence together with its V-gene family, and reads lacking a unique V-gene family were excluded. A later analysis removed 550 to 650 highly shared, low-generation-probability nucleotide sequences to deal with suspected cross-contamination and a sequencing artifact. A later analysis calculated a clonal expansion index for each public chain from normalized within-repertoire ranks of inferred template counts. In a later analysis, generation probabilities were computed using a VDJ recombination model fitted to out-of-frame rearrangements, and the results were checked against IGoR. Hypergeometric tests were used in a later analysis to score TCR-TCR, TCR-HLA and TCR-CMV co-occurrence, with a repertoire-size bias correction applied to the TCR pairs. False discovery rates were estimated in a later analysis by permuting HLA or CMV assignments 20 times. In a later analysis, co-occurring TCRs were grouped using DBSCAN, and TCRdist sequence similarity was added for clustering within HLA-allele-positive subsets. Repertoires with fewer than 30,000 or more than 120,000 public chains were left out of co-occurrence clustering, as were about five repertoires with anomalous nucleotide sharing. The table comes from immuneACCESS by way of TCRdb, which keeps in-frame sequences with V and J called. Part of the clones is missing from these tables; in studies checked, under half for an unresolved V gene and the rest for unknown reasons. The DNA was the basis for D and trimming; V, J and clone size are from that table. This sample lists roughly 160,000 clones; 80% were detected once. The ten largest account for 0.95% to 1.5% of the sample.

The germline V gene (reference sequence) specifies SGHNT as CDR1 and YYREEE as CDR2. Trimming leaves V shorter by 0 bases and J shorter by 2 bases, with the junction holding 6 bases beyond the gene matches. From the cysteine through the phenylalanine, the CDR3 covers 17 amino acids. This entry keeps only the CDR3 DNA: 51 bases, framed from base 1. A word on this clone: There is no known antigen for this receptor. No base quality information exists; no much larger clone differs at one position.

The cohort was made up of approximately 670 healthy bone marrow donors. All cohort members were sampled while nominally healthy, although unrecorded immune exposures were likely present. The donor tested CMV seronegative and was one of the 352 seronegative cohort members. Each donor provided a peripheral blood sample, and peripheral blood mononuclear cells were used for TCR beta sequencing. The Qiagen DNeasy Blood Extraction Kit was used to extract genomic DNA from the blood cell samples. Sequencing was performed on PBMCs. The sequence derives from a woman in her fifties or sixties in good health and CMV-seronegative. This receptor chain uses TRBV5-4 and TRBJ2-1; a stretch of 9 junction bases matches TRBD2. This receptor has the CDR3 CASSLDLSGSTYNEQFF. The DNA is TGTGCCAGCAGCTTGGACCTTAGCGGGAGTACCTACAATGAGCAGTTCTTC.